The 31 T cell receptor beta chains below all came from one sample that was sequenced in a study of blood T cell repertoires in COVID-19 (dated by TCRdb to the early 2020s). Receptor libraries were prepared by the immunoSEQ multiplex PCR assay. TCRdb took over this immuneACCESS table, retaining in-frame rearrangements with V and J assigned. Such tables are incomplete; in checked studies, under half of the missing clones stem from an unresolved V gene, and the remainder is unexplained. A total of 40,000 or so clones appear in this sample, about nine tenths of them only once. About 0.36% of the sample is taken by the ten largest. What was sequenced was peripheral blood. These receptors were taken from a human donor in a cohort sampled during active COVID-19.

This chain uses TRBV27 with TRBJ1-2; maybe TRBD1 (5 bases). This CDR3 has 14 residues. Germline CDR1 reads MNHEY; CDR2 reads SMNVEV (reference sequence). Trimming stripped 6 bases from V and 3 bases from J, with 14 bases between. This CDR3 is CASSRQPNYYGYTF. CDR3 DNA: TGTGCCAGCAGCCGACAGCCCAACTACTATGGCTACACCTTC.

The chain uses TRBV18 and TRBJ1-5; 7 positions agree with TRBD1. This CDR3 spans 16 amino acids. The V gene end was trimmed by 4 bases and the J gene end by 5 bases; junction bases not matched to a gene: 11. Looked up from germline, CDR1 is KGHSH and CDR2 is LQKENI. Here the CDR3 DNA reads TGTGCCAGCTCACAAGGACAGGTCCAGAACGATCAGCCCCAGCATTTT. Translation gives CASSQGQVQNDQPQHF.

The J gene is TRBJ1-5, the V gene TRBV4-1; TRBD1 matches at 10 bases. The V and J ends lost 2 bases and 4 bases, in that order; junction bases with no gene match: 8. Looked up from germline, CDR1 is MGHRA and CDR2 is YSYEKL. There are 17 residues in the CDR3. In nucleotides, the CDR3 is TGCGCCAGCAGCCAAAGGGACAGGGGAGATCGAAATCAGCCCCAGCATTTT. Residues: CASSQRDRGDRNQPQHF.

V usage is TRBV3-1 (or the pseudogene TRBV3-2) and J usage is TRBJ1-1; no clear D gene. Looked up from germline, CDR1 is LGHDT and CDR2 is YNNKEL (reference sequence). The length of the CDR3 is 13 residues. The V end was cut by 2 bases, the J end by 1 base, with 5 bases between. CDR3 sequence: CASSQPGNTEAFF. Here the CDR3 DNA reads TGTGCCAGCAGCCAACCGGGGAACACTGAAGCTTTCTTT.

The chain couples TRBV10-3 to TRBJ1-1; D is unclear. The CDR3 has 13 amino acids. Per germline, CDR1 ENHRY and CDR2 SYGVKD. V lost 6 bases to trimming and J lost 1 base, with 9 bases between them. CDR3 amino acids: CAIRAGQNTEAFF. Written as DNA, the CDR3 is TGTGCCATCAGGGCGGGTCAGAACACTGAAGCTTTCTTT.

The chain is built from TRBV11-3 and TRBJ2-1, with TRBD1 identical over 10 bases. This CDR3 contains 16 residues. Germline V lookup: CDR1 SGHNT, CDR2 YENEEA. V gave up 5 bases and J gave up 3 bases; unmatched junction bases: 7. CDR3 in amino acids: CASSPGQGVYYNEQFF. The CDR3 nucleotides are TGTGCCAGCAGCCCAGGACAGGGGGTTTACTACAATGAGCAGTTCTTC.

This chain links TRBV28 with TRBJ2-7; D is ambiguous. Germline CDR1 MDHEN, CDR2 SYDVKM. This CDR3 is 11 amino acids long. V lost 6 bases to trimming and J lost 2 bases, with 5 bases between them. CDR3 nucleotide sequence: TGTGCCAGCAGATCGGCCTACGAGCAGTACTTC. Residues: CASRSAYEQYF. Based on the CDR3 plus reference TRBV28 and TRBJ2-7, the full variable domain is DVKVTQSSRYLVKRTGEKVFLECVQDMDHENMFWYRQDPGLGLRLIYFSYDVKMKEKGDIPEGYSVSREKKERFSLILESASTNQTSMYLCASRSAYEQYFGPGTRLTVT.

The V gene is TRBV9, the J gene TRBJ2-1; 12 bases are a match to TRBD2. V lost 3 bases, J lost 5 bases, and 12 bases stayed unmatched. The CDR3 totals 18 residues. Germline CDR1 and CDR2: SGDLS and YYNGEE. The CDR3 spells CASSASQLLAGGNNEQFF. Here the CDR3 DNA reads TGTGCCAGCAGCGCGAGCCAACTACTAGCGGGGGGCAACAATGAGCAGTTCTTC.

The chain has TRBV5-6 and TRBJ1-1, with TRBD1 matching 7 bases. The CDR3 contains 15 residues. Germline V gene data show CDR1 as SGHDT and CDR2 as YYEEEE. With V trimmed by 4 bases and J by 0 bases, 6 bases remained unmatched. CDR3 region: CASSPLQGMNTEAFF. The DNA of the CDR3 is TGTGCCAGCAGCCCTCTACAGGGGATGAACACTGAAGCTTTCTTT. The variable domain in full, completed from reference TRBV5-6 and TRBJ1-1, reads DAGVTQSPTHLIKTRGQQVTLRCSPKSGHDTVSWYQQALGQGPQFIFQYYEEEERQRGNFPDRFSGHQFPNYSSELNVNALLLGDSALYLCASSPLQGMNTEAFFGQGTRLTVV.

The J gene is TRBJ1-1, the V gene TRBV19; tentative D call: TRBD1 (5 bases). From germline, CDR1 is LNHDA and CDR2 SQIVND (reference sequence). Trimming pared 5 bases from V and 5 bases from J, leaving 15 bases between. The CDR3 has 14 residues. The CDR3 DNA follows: TGTGCCAGTAGTGTACTCAGGGAGGCGACTGAAGCTTTCTTT. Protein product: CASSVLREATEAFF.

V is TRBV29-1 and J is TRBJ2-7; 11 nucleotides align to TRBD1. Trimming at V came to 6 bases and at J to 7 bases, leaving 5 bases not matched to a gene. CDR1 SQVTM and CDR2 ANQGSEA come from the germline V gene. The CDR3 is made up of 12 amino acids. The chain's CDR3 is CSVPGTGGEQYF. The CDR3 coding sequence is TGCAGCGTCCCCGGGACAGGGGGGGAGCAGTACTTC.

DNA for the CDR3: TGTGCCAGCACCAACAGGGTGGACACTGAAGCTTTCTTT. Amino acids: CASTNRVDTEAFF. The chain has TRBV5-6 and TRBJ1-1, with a tentative D call TRBD1 (6 bases). V was pared by 6 bases and J by 3 bases, with 12 bases between. Germline CDR1 reads SGHDT; CDR2 reads YYEEEE. This CDR3 is 13 amino acids long.

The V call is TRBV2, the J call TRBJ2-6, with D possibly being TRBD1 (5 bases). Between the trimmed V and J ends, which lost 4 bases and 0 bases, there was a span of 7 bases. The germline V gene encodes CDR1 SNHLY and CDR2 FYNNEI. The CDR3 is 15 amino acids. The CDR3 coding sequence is TGTGCCAGCAGTGGCGACAGCTCTGGGGCCAACGTCCTGACTTTC. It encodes CASSGDSSGANVLTF.

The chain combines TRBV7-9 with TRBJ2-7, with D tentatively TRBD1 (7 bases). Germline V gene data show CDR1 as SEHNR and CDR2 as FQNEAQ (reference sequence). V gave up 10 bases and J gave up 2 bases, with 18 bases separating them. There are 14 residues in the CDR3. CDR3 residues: CATGGTTGTYEQYF. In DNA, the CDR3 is TGTGCCACAGGGGGGACGACAGGTACCTACGAGCAGTACTTC.

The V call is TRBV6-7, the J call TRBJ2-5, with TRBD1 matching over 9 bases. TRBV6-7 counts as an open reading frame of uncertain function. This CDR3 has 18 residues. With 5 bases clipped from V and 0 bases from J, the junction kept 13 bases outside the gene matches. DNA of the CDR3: TGTGCCAGCAGTCCAGGACAGGGGAGGGGGAGTGACCAAGAGACCCAGTACTTC. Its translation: CASSPGQGRGSDQETQYF.

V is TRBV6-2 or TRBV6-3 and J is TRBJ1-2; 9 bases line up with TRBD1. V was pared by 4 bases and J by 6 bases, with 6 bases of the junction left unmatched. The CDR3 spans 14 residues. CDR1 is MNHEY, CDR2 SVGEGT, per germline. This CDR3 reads CASSSGTGTDGYTF. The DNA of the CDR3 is TGTGCCAGCAGTTCCGGGACAGGGACCGATGGCTACACCTTC.

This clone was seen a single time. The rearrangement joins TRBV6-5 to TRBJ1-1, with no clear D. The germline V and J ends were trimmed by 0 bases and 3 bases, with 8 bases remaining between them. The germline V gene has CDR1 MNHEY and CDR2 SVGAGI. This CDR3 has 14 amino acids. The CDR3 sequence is CASSYSEGDTEAFF. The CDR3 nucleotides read TGTGCCAGCAGTTACTCGGAGGGAGACACTGAAGCTTTCTTT.

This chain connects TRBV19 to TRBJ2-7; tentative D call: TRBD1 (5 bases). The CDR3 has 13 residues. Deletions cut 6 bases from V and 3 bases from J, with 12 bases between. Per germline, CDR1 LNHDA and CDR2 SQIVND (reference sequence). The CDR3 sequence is CASRSRAGYEQYF. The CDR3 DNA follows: TGTGCCAGTAGAAGCAGGGCCGGCTACGAGCAGTACTTC.

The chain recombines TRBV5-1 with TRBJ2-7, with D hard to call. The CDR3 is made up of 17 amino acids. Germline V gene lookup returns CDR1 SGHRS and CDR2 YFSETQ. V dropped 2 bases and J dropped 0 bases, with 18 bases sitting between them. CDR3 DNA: TGCGCCAGCAGCTTTAACTCTGCTTTTTCACTCTCCTACGAGCAGTACTTC. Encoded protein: CASSFNSAFSLSYEQYF. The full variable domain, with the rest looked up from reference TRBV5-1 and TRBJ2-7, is KAGVTQTPRYLIKTRGQQVTLSCSPISGHRSVSWYQQTPGQGLQFLFEYFSETQRNKGNFPGRFSGRQFSNSRSEMNVSTLELGDSALYLCASSFNSAFSLSYEQYFGPGTRLTVT.

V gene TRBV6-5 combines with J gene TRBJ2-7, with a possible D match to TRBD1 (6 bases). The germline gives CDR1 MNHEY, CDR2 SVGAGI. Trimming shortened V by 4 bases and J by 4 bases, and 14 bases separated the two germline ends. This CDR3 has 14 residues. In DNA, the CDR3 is TGTGCCAGCAGTTTACCGACAGGAGCTTACGAGCAGTACTTC. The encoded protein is CASSLPTGAYEQYF.

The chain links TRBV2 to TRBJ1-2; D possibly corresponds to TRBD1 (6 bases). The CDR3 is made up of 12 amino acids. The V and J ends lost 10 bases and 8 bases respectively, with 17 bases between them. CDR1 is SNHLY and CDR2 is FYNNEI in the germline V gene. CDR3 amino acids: CATVGGADGYTF. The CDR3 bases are TGTGCCACCGTGGGGGGGGCTGACGGCTACACCTTC.

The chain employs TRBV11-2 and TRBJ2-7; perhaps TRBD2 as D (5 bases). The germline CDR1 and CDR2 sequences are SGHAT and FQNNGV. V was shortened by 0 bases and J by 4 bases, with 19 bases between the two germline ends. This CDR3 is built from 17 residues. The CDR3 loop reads CASSLDRLGGLRYEQYF. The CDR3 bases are TGTGCCAGCAGCTTAGATCGGTTGGGCGGACTTCGTTACGAGCAGTACTTC.

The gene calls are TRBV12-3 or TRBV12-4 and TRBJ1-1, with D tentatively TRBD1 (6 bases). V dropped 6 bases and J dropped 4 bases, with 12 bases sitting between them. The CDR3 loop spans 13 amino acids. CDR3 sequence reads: CASRRTGSTEAFF. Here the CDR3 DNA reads TGTGCCAGCAGGCGTACAGGGAGCACTGAAGCTTTCTTT.

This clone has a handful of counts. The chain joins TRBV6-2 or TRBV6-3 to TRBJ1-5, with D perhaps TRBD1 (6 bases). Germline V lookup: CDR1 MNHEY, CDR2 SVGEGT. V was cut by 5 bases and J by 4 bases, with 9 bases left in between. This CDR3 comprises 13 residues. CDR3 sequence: CASSQGTNQPQHF. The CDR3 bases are TGTGCCAGCAGTCAAGGGACAAATCAGCCCCAGCATTTT.

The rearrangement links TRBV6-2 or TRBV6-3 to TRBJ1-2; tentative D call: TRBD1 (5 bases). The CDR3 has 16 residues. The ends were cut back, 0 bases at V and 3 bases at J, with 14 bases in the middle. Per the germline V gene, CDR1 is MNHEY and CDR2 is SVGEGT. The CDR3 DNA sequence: TGTGCCAGCAGTTACTCCTCCCAGGGTCACGACTATGGCTACACCTTC. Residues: CASSYSSQGHDYGYTF.

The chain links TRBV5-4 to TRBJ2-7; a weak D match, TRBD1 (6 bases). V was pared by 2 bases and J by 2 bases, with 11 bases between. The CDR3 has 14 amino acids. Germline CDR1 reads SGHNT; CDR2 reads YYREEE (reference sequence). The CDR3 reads CASSFENRAYEQYF. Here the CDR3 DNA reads TGTGCCAGCAGCTTTGAGAACAGGGCCTACGAGCAGTACTTC.

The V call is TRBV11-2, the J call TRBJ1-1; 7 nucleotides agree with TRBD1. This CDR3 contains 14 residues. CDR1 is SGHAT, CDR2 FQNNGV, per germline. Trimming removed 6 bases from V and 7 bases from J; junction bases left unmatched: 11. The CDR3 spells CASSRGPQVIEAFF. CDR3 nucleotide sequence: TGTGCCAGCAGTAGGGGGCCACAGGTCATTGAAGCTTTCTTT.

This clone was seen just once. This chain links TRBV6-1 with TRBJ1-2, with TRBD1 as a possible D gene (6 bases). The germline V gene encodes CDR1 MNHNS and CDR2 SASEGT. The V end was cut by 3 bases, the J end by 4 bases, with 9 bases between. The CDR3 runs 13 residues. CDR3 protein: CASSEGTRYGYTF. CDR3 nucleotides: TGTGCCAGCAGTGAGGGGACACGCTATGGCTACACCTTC.

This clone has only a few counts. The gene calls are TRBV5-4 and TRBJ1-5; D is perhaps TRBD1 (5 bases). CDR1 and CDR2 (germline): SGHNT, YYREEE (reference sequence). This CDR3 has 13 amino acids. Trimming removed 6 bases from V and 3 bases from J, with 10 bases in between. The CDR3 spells CASTTGPNQPQHF. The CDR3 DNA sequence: TGTGCCAGCACCACAGGCCCCAATCAGCCCCAGCATTTT.

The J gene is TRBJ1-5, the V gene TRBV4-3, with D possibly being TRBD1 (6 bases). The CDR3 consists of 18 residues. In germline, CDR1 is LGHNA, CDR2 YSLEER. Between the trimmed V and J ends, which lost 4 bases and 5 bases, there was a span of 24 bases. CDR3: CASSPSDHGTGSYQPQHF. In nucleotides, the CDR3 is TGCGCCAGCAGCCCCTCAGATCATGGTACAGGGTCATATCAGCCCCAGCATTTT.

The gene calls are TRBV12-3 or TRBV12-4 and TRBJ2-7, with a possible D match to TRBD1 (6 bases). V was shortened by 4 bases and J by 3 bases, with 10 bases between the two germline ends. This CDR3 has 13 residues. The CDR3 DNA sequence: TGTGCCAGCAGTTCACAGGGTAGCTACGAGCAGTACTTC. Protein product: CASSSQGSYEQYF.